The 29 T cell receptor beta chains given below trace back to one sample, sequenced in a study of cytomegalovirus exposure and HLA in healthy donors. TCRdb keeps only in-frame clones here, not all; method: immunoSEQ multiplex PCR. The table has around 150,000 clones, around 89% seen once. The sample taken for sequencing was PBMCs. These receptors came from a man younger than 35 in good health and CMV-seronegative.

The genes are TRBV4-2 and TRBJ2-1; 11 bases map to TRBD2. The CDR3 covers 16 residues. V trimming: 1 base; J trimming: 3 bases; junction bases outside the gene matches: 2. Germline loops: CDR1 LGHNA, CDR2 YNFKEQ. CDR3 nucleotide sequence: TGTGCCAGCAGCCAAGTCACTAGCGGGAGCTACAATGAGCAGTTCTTC. The encoded protein is CASSQVTSGSYNEQFF.

The chain combines TRBV13 with TRBJ1-1; D is undetermined. V shed 3 bases and J shed 2 bases, with 10 bases lying between them. Germline CDR1 PRHDT, CDR2 FYEKMQ (reference sequence). The CDR3 is made up of 14 amino acids. The CDR3 region has the DNA TGTGCCAGCAGCTTTAGTGGTCCTAACACTGAAGCTTTCTTT. Translated, it gives CASSFSGPNTEAFF.

This chain joins TRBV6-5 and TRBJ2-1, with 8 nucleotides matching TRBD2. The V segment lost 6 bases and the J segment 5 bases; nucleotides outside the gene matches: 6. The CDR3 is made up of 14 amino acids. Germline loops: CDR1 MNHEY, CDR2 SVGAGI. The DNA of the CDR3 is TGTGCCAGCAGGGAGGAGCGGGGGAACAATGAGCAGTTCTTC. This translates into CASREERGNNEQFF.

The chain links TRBV9 to TRBJ2-3; 10 nucleotides align to TRBD2. In germline, CDR1 is SGDLS, CDR2 YYNGEE. The CDR3 spans 17 residues. The trim removed 2 bases at V and 4 bases at J, leaving 10 bases unmatched. The CDR3: CASSVSGRATVADTQYF. CDR3 nucleotides: TGTGCCAGCAGCGTGAGCGGGAGGGCCACGGTTGCAGATACGCAGTATTTT. The entire variable domain, with the rest obtained from reference TRBV9 and TRBJ2-3, is as follows: DSGVTQTPKHLITATGQRVTLRCSPRSGDLSVYWYQQSLDQGLQFLIQYYNGEERAKGNILERFSAQQFPDLHSELNLSSLELGDSALYFCASSVSGRATVADTQYFGPGTRLTVL.

V gene TRBV27 combines with J gene TRBJ2-2; 10 bases are a match to TRBD1. J was trimmed by 6 bases and V by 5 bases; bases with no gene match: 6. The CDR3 runs to 15 residues. Germline V lookup: CDR1 MNHEY, CDR2 SMNVEV (reference sequence). The CDR3 protein is CASSAGTGVSGELFF. The CDR3 DNA sequence: TGTGCCAGCAGTGCTGGGACAGGGGTATCCGGGGAGCTGTTTTTT.

The chain employs TRBV7-2 and TRBJ2-7, with 9 bases fitting TRBD2. CDR1 is SGHTA, CDR2 FQGNSA, per germline. The V segment lost 5 bases and the J segment 0 bases; nucleotides outside the gene matches: 5. CDR3 length equals 15 residues. The CDR3 DNA follows: TGTGCCAGCAGCGCTCTAGCGGGGCTCTCCTACGAGCAGTACTTC. Its protein product is CASSALAGLSYEQYF.

The chain is built from TRBV27 and TRBJ2-1; 9 bases map to TRBD2. J lost 4 bases, V lost 4 bases, and 5 bases had no gene match. This CDR3 has 15 amino acids. Per the germline V gene, CDR1 is MNHEY and CDR2 is SMNVEV (reference sequence). CDR3 coding DNA: TGTGCCAGCAGTTCGAGCGGGGGGTTTTACAATGAGCAGTTCTTC. Protein: CASSSSGGFYNEQFF.

This sequence joins TRBV19 and TRBJ1-1; D perhaps matches TRBD1 (5 bases). Germline assignment: CDR1 LNHDA and CDR2 SQIVND (reference sequence). V was shortened by 0 bases and J by 5 bases, with 13 bases between the two germline ends. The CDR3 has 15 amino acids. The CDR3: CASSIDPEGRTEAFF. CDR3 coding DNA: TGTGCCAGTAGTATAGATCCTGAGGGGAGGACTGAAGCTTTCTTT.

V is TRBV7-9 and J is TRBJ1-2; 7 nucleotides match TRBD1. In germline, CDR1 is SEHNR, CDR2 FQNEAQ (reference sequence). The CDR3 length is 15 residues. V trimming: 5 bases; J trimming: 0 bases; junction bases outside the gene matches: 6. This CDR3 is CASSLGQAPNYGYTF. CDR3 nucleotides: TGTGCCAGCAGCCTAGGACAGGCCCCTAACTATGGCTACACCTTC.

J is TRBJ2-7 and V is TRBV7-2, with a weak D call TRBD2 (5 bases). Deletions cut 8 bases from V and 3 bases from J, with 8 bases between. The length of the CDR3 is 11 residues. Germline-derived CDR1 and CDR2 are SGHTA and FQGNSA. The CDR3 sequence: CASGEIYEQYF. The CDR3 bases are TGTGCCAGCGGGGAGATCTACGAGCAGTACTTC.

This CDR3 is CASSLVGRQETQYF. CDR3 DNA: TGTGCCAGCAGCTTAGTGGGGAGACAAGAGACCCAGTACTTC. The V and J genes are TRBV11-2 and TRBJ2-5; maybe TRBD2 (5 bases). CDR1 is SGHAT, CDR2 FQNNGV, per germline. The CDR3 contains 14 residues. The germline V and J ends were trimmed by 1 base and 2 bases, with 8 bases remaining between them.

The chain combines TRBV11-2 with TRBJ2-7, with D uncertain. Looked up from germline, CDR1 is SGHAT and CDR2 is FQNNGV. Trimming removed 0 bases from V and 0 bases from J, with 3 bases in between. This CDR3 comprises 13 residues. The CDR3 reads CASSLDSSYEQYF. The CDR3 coding sequence is TGTGCCAGCAGCTTAGACAGCTCCTACGAGCAGTACTTC.

This chain connects TRBV27 to TRBJ1-6; D is unresolved. CDR1 MNHEY and CDR2 SMNVEV come from the germline V gene (reference sequence). With 8 bases removed from V and 10 bases from J, the gap between germline ends came to 15 bases. This CDR3 is 13 amino acids long. CDR3 loop: CASGITGGSPLHF. CDR3 nucleotide sequence: TGTGCCAGCGGCATCACCGGCGGGTCACCCCTCCACTTT.

The V and J genes are TRBV5-1 and TRBJ2-1, with TRBD1 matching 8 bases. This CDR3 has 16 amino acids. CDR1 SGHRS and CDR2 YFSETQ come from the germline V gene. Trimming took 4 bases from V and 1 from J; bases not matched to a gene: 7. The chain's CDR3 is CASSTGTGVSYNEQFF. In DNA form, the CDR3 reads TGCGCCAGCAGCACCGGGACAGGAGTTTCCTACAATGAGCAGTTCTTC. Full variable domain (outside the CDR3, taken from reference TRBV5-1 and TRBJ2-1): KAGVTQTPRYLIKTRGQQVTLSCSPISGHRSVSWYQQTPGQGLQFLFEYFSETQRNKGNFPGRFSGRQFSNSRSEMNVSTLELGDSALYLCASSTGTGVSYNEQFFGPGTRLTVL.

V is TRBV28 and J is TRBJ2-1, with 9 nucleotides matching TRBD2. Germline CDR1 and CDR2: MDHEN and SYDVKM. V trimming: 4 bases; J trimming: 7 bases; junction bases outside the gene matches: 8. The CDR3 has 15 residues. As DNA, the CDR3 is TGTGCCAGCAGTTCTGTAGCGGGAGTAAAAAATGAGCAGTTCTTC. This translates into CASSSVAGVKNEQFF.

This chain uses TRBV29-1 with TRBJ2-1, with 7 nucleotides matching TRBD1. Germline CDR1 SQVTM, CDR2 ANQGSEA. With 6 bases clipped from V and 0 bases from J, the junction kept 8 bases outside the gene matches. CDR3 length: 15 residues. CDR3 nucleotides: TGCAGCGTCCTGACAGGGTCCAACTCCTACAATGAGCAGTTCTTC. This codes for CSVLTGSNSYNEQFF.

V is TRBV27 and J is TRBJ2-5, with 11 bases lining up with TRBD1. V lost 6 bases to trimming and J lost 5 bases; unmatched junction nucleotides: 11. This CDR3 region has 16 residues. CDR1 and CDR2 from the germline V gene are MNHEY and SMNVEV (reference sequence). The chain's CDR3 is CASSQWGGQGAETQYF. The CDR3, as DNA: TGTGCCAGCAGCCAATGGGGAGGACAGGGGGCCGAGACCCAGTACTTC.

The gene calls are TRBV2 and TRBJ1-1, with 7 bases lining up with TRBD1. Unmatched junction bases numbered 4, after V lost 3 bases and J lost 6 bases. The CDR3 runs to 13 residues. CDR1 and CDR2 from the germline V gene are SNHLY and FYNNEI. DNA of the CDR3: TGTGCCAGCAGTGAGGAGCAGGGGGCTGAAGCTTTCTTT. Protein sequence: CASSEEQGAEAFF.

The J gene is TRBJ1-6, the V gene TRBV27, with D maybe TRBD1 (5 bases). This CDR3 has 17 amino acids. V lost 6 bases, J lost 9 bases, and 24 bases lay in between. From germline, CDR1 is MNHEY and CDR2 SMNVEV (reference sequence). The CDR3 DNA reads TGTGCCAGCAGAAGATTGACCGGGACGGTCGGGGGTTCACCCCTCCACTTT. Protein sequence: CASRRLTGTVGGSPLHF.

The chain uses TRBV27 and TRBJ2-5; weak D call: TRBD1 (6 bases). The CDR3 has 12 amino acids. Trimming took 6 bases from V and 6 from J, leaving 11 bases between them. Germline V gene sequence: CDR1 MNHEY, CDR2 SMNVEV (reference sequence). This CDR3 reads CASSPQGQTQYF. Written as DNA, the CDR3 is TGTGCCAGCAGCCCACAGGGACAGACCCAGTACTTC.

The chain carries TRBV18 and TRBJ2-2; D is possibly TRBD2 (5 bases). The CDR3 extends over 16 amino acids. Germline values: CDR1 KGHSH, CDR2 LQKENI. V was shortened by 3 bases and J by 0 bases, with 11 bases between the two germline ends. CDR3 coding DNA: TGTGCCAGCTCACCGAGGGCGGACTCGAACACCGGGGAGCTGTTTTTT. Translation: CASSPRADSNTGELFF.

This clone appeared many times. CDR3 residues: CASSKTSNYGYTF. CDR3 nucleotides: TGTGCCAGTAGTAAGACATCTAACTATGGCTACACCTTC. The chain is built from TRBV19 and TRBJ1-2; D gene unclear. The ends were cut back, 4 bases at V and 0 bases at J, with 6 bases in the middle. The germline CDR1 and CDR2 sequences are LNHDA and SQIVND (reference sequence). The CDR3 is 13 residues long.

This rearrangement joins TRBV18 to TRBJ1-2, with D possibly matching TRBD1 (5 bases). The CDR3 totals 13 residues. Germline V gives CDR1 KGHSH, CDR2 LQKENI. Trimming removed 5 bases at V and 8 bases at J, with 15 bases between. DNA for the CDR3: TGTGCCAGCTCATCGGGACTGGGCGGCGGCTACACCTTC. Translated, it gives CASSSGLGGGYTF.

This chain joins TRBV21-1 and TRBJ2-7; the table's D gene call, TRBD1, was not cross checked with the DNA. TRBV21-1 is termed a pseudogene. The CDR3 spans 13 residues. Here the CDR3 DNA reads TGTGCCAGCAGCAAAGTTTGTGTGGGTGGGCAGTACGTC. Protein sequence: CASSKVCVGGQYV.

This clone was detected a few times. The chain links TRBV27 to TRBJ1-1; D unclear. V dropped 6 bases and J dropped 2 bases, with 4 bases sitting between them. Germline V gene lookup returns CDR1 MNHEY and CDR2 SMNVEV (reference sequence). The CDR3 has 11 residues. The CDR3 bases are TGTGCCAGCAGACTAAACACTGAAGCTTTCTTT. This encodes CASRLNTEAFF.

The V and J genes are TRBV27 and TRBJ1-4; TRBD1 matches 10 bases. The V gene end was trimmed by 5 bases and the J gene end by 8 bases; junction bases not matched to a gene: 11. Per germline, CDR1 MNHEY and CDR2 SMNVEV (reference sequence). The CDR3 has 16 residues. The CDR3 nucleotides are TGTGCCAGCAGTCCGGGACAGGGGCTATCAAGAGAAAAACTGTTTTTT. It translates to CASSPGQGLSREKLFF.

The chain uses TRBV2 and TRBJ1-1; 8 bases fit TRBD1. The CDR3 extends over 13 amino acids. Germline V gives CDR1 SNHLY, CDR2 FYNNEI. V dropped 7 bases and J dropped 7; count of bases not matched to a gene: 8. The CDR3 region has the DNA TGTGCCAGCACCGGACAGGGAGAGGGTGAAGCTTTCTTT. Protein: CASTGQGEGEAFF.

Turning to this clone: Other DNA sequences of this sample code for an identical CDR3. CDR3 nucleotide sequence: TGTGCCAGTAGTATTGCGGGCAATCAGCCCCAGCATTTT. Its translation: CASSIAGNQPQHF. V usage is TRBV19 and J usage is TRBJ1-5; D remains ambiguous. The V and J ends lost 3 bases and 2 bases respectively, with 5 bases between them. This CDR3 region has 13 residues. Germline V CDR1 and CDR2: LNHDA, SQIVND (reference sequence). Looking up the rest from reference TRBV19 and TRBJ1-5 gives the full variable domain: DGGITQSPKYLFRKEGQNVTLSCEQNLNHDAMYWYRQDPGQGLRLIYYSQIVNDFQKGDIAEGYSVSREKKESFPLTVTSAQKNPTAFYLCASSIAGNQPQHFGDGTRLSIL.

This chain joins TRBV28 and TRBJ1-4; 7 bases align to TRBD1. The CDR3 is 15 amino acids. Germline V gives CDR1 MDHEN, CDR2 SYDVKM. Losses at the gene ends were 5 bases for V and 4 bases for J; bases not matched to a gene: 7. The CDR3 DNA reads as TGTGCCAGCAGTGTGGGACAGCGGATTAATGAAAAACTGTTTTTT. Protein sequence: CASSVGQRINEKLFF.